The clone carrying this TCR beta chain was picked up a small number of times. The antigen is undetermined. This entry comes from a study of Graves' ophthalmopathy and Graves' hyperthyroidism. Study outcomes and limitations: Blood was where most expanded thyroid clonotypes above 0.001 frequency also turned up. Stable hyperthyroidism and ophthalmopathy were told apart by a 13-signature model, which achieved about 88% sensitivity and around 80% specificity.

V lost 4 bases and J lost 0, with 10 bases in between. The CDR3 is 14 residues long. In germline, CDR1 is KGHSH, CDR2 LQKENI. RNA served as the template for amplifying TCR beta CDR3 regions. The library came from an HTBI-primed first-round RT-PCR and a second-round multiplex PCR. TCRdb fed the multiplex PCR reads into MiXCR, producing one record per CDR3 protein. The table has a few hundred thousand distinct CDR3 sequences, about 18% seen once. This TCR was recovered from an adult woman with stable Graves' hyperthyroidism. The sample consisted of peripheral blood. The V and J genes are TRBV18 and TRBJ2-7, with D possibly being TRBD2 (5 bases). The CDR3 is CASSRARGSYEQYF. CDR3 DNA: TGTGCCAGCTCACGCGCTCGGGGCTCCTACGAGCAGTACTTC.